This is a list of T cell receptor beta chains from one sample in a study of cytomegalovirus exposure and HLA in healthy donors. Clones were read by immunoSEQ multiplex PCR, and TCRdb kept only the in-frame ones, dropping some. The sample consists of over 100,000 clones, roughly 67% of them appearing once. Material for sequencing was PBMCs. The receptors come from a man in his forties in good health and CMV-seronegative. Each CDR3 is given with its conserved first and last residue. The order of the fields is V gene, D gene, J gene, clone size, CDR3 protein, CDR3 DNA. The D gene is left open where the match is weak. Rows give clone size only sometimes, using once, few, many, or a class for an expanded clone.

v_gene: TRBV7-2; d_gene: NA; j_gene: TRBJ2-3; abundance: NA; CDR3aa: CASSLASPAGTQYF; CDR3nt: TGTGCCAGCAGCTTAGCGTCGCCCGCGGGTACGCAGTATTTT
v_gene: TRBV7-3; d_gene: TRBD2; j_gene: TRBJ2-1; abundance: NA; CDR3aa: CASSPGTSNEQFF; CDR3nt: TGTGCCAGCAGCCCCGGGACTAGCAATGAGCAGTTCTTC
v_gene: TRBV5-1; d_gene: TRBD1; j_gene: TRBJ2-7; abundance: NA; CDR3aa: CASSLGTGTRYEQYF; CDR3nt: TGCGCCAGCAGCTTGGGGACAGGGACTCGCTACGAGCAGTACTTC
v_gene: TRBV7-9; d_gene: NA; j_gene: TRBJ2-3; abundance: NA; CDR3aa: CASSLDASARGTDTQYF; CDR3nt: TGTGCCAGCAGCTTAGACGCTAGCGCTCGAGGCACAGATACGCAGTATTTT
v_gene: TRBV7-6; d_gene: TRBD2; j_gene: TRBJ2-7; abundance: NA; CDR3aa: CASSLSGLAGGNPPPEQYF; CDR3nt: TGTGCCAGCAGCTTAAGTGGGCTAGCGGGGGGCAACCCGCCTCCCGAGCAGTACTTC
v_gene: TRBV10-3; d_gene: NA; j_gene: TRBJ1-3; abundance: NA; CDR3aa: CAISKGEFAGNTIYF; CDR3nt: TGTGCCATCAGTAAGGGGGAGTTCGCTGGAAACACCATATATTTT
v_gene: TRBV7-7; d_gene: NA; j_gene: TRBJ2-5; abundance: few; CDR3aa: CASSSRAGQTQYF; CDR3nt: TGTGCTAGCAGCTCCAGGGCGGGGCAGACCCAGTACTTC
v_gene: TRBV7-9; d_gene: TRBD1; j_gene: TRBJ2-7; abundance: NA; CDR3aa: CASREIRGRANEQYF; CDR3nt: TGTGCCAGCAGAGAGATCAGGGGGCGCGCCAACGAGCAGTACTTC
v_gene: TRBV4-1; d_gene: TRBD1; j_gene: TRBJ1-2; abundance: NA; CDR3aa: CASSQDLAGGNYGYTF; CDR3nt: TGCGCCAGCAGCCAAGATTTGGCAGGGGGCAACTATGGCTACACCTTC
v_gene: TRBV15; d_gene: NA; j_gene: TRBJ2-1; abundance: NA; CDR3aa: CATSRPQGDYNEQFF; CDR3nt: TGTGCCACCAGCAGACCCCAGGGTGACTACAATGAGCAGTTCTTC
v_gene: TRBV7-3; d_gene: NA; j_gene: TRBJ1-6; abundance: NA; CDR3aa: CASSLTGQLNSPLHF; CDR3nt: TGTGCCAGCAGCTTAACCGGACAGCTTAATTCACCCCTCCACTTT
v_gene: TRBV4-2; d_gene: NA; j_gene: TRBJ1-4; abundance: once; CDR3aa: CASSQEPHQGMGANEKLFF; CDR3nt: TGTGCCAGCAGCCAAGAACCCCACCAAGGGATGGGGGCAAATGAAAAACTGTTTTTT
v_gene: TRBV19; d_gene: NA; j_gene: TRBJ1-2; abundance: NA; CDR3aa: CASSPRVGADYGYTF; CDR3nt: TGTGCCAGTAGTCCGAGGGTCGGAGCTGACTATGGCTACACCTTC
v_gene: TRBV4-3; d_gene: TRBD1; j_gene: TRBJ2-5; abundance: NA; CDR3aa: CASSQDRDSQETQYF; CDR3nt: TGCGCCAGCAGCCAAGACCGGGACAGTCAAGAGACCCAGTACTTC
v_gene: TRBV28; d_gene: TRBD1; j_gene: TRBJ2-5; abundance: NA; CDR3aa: CASSSSPGQGVETQYF; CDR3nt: TGTGCCAGCAGTTCCTCTCCGGGACAGGGAGTAGAGACCCAGTACTTC
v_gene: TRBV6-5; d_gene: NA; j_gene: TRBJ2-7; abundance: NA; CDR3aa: CATGSPIPYEQYF; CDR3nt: TGTGCCACAGGGTCCCCGATCCCCTACGAGCAGTACTTC
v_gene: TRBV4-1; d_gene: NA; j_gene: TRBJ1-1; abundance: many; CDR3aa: CASSKQRLNTEAFF; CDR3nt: TGCGCCAGCAGCAAACAAAGATTGAACACTGAAGCTTTCTTT
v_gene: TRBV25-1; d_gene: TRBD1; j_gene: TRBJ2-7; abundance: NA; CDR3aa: CASSAKQGDSYEQYF; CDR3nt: TGTGCCAGCAGTGCAAAGCAGGGGGATTCCTACGAGCAGTACTTC
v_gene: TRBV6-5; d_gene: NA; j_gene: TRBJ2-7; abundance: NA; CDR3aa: CASSYSLRRNYEQYF; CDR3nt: TGTGCCAGCAGTTATTCGTTGAGGCGGAACTACGAGCAGTACTTC
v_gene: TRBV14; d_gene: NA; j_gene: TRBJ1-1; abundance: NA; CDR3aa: CASSRIVTGGDTEAFF; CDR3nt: TGTGCCAGCAGCCGTATCGTGACAGGAGGAGACACTGAAGCTTTCTTT